This note documents a single T cell receptor (beta chain) sequence. The sample originates from a study of blood T cell repertoires in COVID-19. Study in general: Material from acute and convalescent COVID-19 was sourced from the United States, Italy and Spain. PBMCs, B-cell-depleted T cells, or T cells provided the cDNA or gDNA that made up the material.

The V end lost 4 bases, the J end lost 0 bases, and 11 bases lay between the germline ends. Looked up from germline, CDR1 is SGHDN and CDR2 is FVKESK. The CDR3 runs 15 residues. Authors' processing steps: Amplification from reference gene primers served as the basis for estimated nucleated cell counts. TCRdb keeps only in-frame clones here, not all; method: immunoSEQ multiplex PCR. The V and J calls and the clone size are those of that table, but D and trimming were determined from the DNA. The table lists 85,000 to 95,000 clones, 70% to 90% of them singletons, with approximately 8% in the top ten. This TCR derives from a human donor with acute or convalescent COVID-19. The donor label of this sample is uncertain. Sequenced: peripheral blood. The V gene is TRBV14, the J gene TRBJ2-3; the D gene is possibly TRBD2 (6 bases). CDR3 nucleotide sequence: TGTGCCAGCAGCCCGGAGGGGATCAGCACAGATACGCAGTATTTT. Translated, it gives CASSPEGISTDTQYF.